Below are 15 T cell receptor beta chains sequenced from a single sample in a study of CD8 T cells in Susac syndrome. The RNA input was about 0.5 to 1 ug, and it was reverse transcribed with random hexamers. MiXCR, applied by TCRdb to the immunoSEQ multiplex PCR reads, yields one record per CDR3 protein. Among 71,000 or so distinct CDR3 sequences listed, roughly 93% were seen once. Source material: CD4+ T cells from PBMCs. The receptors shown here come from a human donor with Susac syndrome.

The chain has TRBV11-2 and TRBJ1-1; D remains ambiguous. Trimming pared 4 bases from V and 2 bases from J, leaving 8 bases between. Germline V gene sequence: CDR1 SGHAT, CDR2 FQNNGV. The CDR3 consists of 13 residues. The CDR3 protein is CASSYLFNTEAFF. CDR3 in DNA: TGTGCCAGCAGCTACCTTTTTAACACTGAAGCTTTCTTT.

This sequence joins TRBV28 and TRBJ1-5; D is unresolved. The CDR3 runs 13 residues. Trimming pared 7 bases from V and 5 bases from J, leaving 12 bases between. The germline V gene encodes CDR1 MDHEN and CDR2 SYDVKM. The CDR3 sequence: CASIFTRDQPQHF. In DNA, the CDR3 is TGTGCCAGCATTTTTACCCGGGATCAGCCCCAGCATTTT.

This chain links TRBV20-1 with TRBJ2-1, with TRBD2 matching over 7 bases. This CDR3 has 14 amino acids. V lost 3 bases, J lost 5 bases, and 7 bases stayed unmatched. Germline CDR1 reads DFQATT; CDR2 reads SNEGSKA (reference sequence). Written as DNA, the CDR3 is TGCAGTGCTAGGGGGCGGGGGACCCACAATGAGCAGTTCTTC. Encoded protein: CSARGRGTHNEQFF.

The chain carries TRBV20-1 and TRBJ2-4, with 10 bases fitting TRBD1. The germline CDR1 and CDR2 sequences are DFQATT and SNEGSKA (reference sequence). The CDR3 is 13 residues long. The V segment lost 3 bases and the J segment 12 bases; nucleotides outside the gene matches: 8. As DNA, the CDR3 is TGCAGTGCTAGGCCGGGACAGGGGTCGAGTCAGTACTTC. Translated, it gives CSARPGQGSSQYF.

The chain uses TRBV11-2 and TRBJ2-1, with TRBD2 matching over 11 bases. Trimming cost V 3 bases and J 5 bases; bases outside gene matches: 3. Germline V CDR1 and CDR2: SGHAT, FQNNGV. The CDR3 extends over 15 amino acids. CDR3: CASSFTSGGNNEQFF. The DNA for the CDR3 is TGTGCCAGCAGCTTTACTAGCGGGGGTAACAATGAGCAGTTCTTC.

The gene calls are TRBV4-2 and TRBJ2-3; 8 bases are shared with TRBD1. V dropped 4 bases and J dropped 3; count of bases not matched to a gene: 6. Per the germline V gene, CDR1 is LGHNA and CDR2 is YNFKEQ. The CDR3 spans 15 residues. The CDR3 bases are TGTGCCAGCAGCCTGGGACAGGTCGGGACAGATACGCAGTATTTT. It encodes CASSLGQVGTDTQYF.

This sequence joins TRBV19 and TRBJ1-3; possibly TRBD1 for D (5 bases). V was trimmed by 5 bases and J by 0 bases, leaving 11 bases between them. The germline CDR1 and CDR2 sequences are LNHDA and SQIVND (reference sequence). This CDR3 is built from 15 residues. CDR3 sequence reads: CASSGARSSGNTIYF. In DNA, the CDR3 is TGTGCCAGTAGTGGGGCCCGATCCTCTGGAAACACCATATATTTT. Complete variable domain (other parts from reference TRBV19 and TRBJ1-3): DGGITQSPKYLFRKEGQNVTLSCEQNLNHDAMYWYRQDPGQGLRLIYYSQIVNDFQKGDIAEGYSVSREKKESFPLTVTSAQKNPTAFYLCASSGARSSGNTIYFGEGSWLTVV.

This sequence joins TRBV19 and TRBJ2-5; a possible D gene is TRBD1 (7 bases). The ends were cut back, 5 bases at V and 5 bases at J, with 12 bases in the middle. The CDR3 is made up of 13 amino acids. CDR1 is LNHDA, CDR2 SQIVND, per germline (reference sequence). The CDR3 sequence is CASSSQGGETQYF. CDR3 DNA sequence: TGTGCCAGTAGTTCTCAGGGGGGCGAGACCCAGTACTTC.

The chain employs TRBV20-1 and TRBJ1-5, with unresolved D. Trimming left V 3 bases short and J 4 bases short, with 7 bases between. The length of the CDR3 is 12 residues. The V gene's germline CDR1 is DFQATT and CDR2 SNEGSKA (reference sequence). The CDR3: CSASDGNQPQHF. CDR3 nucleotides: TGCAGTGCTAGTGATGGGAATCAGCCCCAGCATTTT.

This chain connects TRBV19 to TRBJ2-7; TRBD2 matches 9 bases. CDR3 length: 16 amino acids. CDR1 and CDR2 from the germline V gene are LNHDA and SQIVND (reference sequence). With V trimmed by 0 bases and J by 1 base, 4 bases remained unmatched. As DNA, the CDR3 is TGTGCCAGTAGTATAGATGCTAGCGGGGCGTCCTACGAGCAGTACTTC. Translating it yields CASSIDASGASYEQYF.

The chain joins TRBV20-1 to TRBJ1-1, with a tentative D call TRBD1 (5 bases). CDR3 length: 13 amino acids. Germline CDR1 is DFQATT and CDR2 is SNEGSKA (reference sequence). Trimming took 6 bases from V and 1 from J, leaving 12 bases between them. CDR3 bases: TGCAGTGCCACGGGACTCACGAACACTGAAGCTTTCTTT. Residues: CSATGLTNTEAFF.

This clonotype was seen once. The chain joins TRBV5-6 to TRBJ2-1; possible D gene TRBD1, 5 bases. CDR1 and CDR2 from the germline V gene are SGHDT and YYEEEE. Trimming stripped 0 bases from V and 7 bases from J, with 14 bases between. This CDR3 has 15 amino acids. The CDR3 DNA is TGTGCCAGCAGCTTGGCGAGTATCAGGGTGAATGAGCAGTTCTTC. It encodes CASSLASIRVNEQFF. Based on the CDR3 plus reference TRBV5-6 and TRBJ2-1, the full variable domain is DAGVTQSPTHLIKTRGQQVTLRCSPKSGHDTVSWYQQALGQGPQFIFQYYEEEERQRGNFPDRFSGHQFPNYSSELNVNALLLGDSALYLCASSLASIRVNEQFFGPGTRLTVL.

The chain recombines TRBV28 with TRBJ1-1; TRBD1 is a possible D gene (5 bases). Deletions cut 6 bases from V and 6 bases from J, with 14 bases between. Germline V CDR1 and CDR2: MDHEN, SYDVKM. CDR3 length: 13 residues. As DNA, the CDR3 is TGTGCCAGCAGCCCCACAGGCGTCCCTGAAGCTTTCTTT. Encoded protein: CASSPTGVPEAFF.

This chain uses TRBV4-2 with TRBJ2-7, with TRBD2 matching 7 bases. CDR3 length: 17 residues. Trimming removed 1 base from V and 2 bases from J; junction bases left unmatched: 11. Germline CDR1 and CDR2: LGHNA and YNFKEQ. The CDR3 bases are TGTGCCAGCAGCCAAGCTGTGATCGGGGGGAAGGCCTACGAGCAGTACTTC. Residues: CASSQAVIGGKAYEQYF.

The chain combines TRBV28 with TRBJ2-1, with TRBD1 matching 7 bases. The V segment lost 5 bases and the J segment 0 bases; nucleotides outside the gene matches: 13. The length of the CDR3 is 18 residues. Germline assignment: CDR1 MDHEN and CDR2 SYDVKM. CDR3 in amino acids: CASSGARQGTGSYNEQFF. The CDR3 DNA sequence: TGTGCCAGCAGTGGGGCAAGACAGGGAACAGGCTCCTACAATGAGCAGTTCTTC.